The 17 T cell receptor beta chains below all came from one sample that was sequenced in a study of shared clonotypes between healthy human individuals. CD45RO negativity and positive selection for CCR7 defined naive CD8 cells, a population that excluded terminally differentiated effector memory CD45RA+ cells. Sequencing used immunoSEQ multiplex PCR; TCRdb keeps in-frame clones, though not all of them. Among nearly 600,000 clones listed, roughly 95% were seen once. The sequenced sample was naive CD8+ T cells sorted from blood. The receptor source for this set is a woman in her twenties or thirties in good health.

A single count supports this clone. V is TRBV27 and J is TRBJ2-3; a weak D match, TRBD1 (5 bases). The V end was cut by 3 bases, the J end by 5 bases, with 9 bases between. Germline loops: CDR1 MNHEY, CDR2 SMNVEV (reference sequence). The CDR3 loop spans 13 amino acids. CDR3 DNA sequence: TGTGCCAGCAGTTTTGAAAGGGGAGATACGCAGTATTTT. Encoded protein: CASSFERGDTQYF.

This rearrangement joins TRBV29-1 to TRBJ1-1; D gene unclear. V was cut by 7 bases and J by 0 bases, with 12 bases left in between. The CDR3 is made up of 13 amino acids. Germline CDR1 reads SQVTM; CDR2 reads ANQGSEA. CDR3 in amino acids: CSAHEGMNTEAFF. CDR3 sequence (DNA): TGCAGCGCCCATGAGGGCATGAACACTGAAGCTTTCTTT. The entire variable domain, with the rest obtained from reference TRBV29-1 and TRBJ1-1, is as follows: SAVISQKPSRDICQRGTSLTIQCQVDSQVTMMFWYRQQPGQSLTLIATANQGSEATYESGFVIDKFPISRPNLTFSTLTVSNMSPEDSSIYLCSAHEGMNTEAFFGQGTRLTVV.

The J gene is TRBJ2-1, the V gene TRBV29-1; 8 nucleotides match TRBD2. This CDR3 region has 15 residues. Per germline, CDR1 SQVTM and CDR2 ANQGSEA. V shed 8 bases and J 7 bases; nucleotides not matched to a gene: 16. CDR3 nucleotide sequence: TGCAGCCAAACCGGAGGTAGCGGGAAGCGGAATGAGCAGTTCTTC. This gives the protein CSQTGGSGKRNEQFF.

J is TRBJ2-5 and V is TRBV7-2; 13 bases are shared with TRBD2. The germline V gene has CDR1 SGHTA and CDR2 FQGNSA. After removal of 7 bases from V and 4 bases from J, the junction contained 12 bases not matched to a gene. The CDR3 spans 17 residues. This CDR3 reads CASTVWTSGSRRETQYF. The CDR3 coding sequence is TGTGCCAGCACCGTCTGGACTAGCGGGAGCAGGAGAGAGACCCAGTACTTC.

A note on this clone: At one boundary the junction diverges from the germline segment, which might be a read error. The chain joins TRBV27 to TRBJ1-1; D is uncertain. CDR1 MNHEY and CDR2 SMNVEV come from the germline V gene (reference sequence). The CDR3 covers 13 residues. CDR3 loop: CASSISRNTEAFF. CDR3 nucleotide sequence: TGTGCCAGCAGTATATCAAGGAACACTGAAGCTTTCTTT.

The CDR3 sequence: CASRRTSGMSDTQYF. The CDR3 DNA is TGCGCCAGCAGAAGGACTAGCGGGATGTCAGATACGCAGTATTTT. This chain connects TRBV10-1 to TRBJ2-3; TRBD2 matches 12 bases. This CDR3 has 15 amino acids. Germline-derived CDR1 and CDR2 are WNHNN and SYGVQD (reference sequence). V was clipped by 6 bases and J by 4 bases; unmatched bases: 5.

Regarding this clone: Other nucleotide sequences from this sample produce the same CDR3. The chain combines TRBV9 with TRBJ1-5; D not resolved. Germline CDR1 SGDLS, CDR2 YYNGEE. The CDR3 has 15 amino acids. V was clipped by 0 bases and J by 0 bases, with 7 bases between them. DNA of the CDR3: TGTGCCAGCAGCGTAGGGAGTGATAGCAATCAGCCCCAGCATTTT. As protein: CASSVGSDSNQPQHF.

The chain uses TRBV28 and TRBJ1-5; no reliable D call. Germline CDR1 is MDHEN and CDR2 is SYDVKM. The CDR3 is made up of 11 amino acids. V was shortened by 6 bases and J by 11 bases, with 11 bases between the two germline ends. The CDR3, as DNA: TGTGCCAGCAGACACGACGGAGCCCAGCATTTT. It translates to CASRHDGAQHF.

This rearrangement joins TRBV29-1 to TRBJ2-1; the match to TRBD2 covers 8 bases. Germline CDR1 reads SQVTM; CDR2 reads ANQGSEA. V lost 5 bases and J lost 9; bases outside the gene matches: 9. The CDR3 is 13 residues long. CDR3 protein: CSVIREGLIEQFF. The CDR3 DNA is TGCAGCGTTATCCGGGAGGGCCTAATTGAGCAGTTCTTC.

The CDR3 nucleotides read TGCGCCAGCAGCCCCTTCCCCAGAGCAGGACGAAATCAGCCCCAGCATTTT. Its protein is CASSPFPRAGRNQPQHF. The V and J genes are TRBV4-1 and TRBJ1-5; D is uncertain. CDR1 and CDR2 (germline): MGHRA, YSYEKL. This CDR3 contains 17 residues. V lost 4 bases and J lost 4, with 20 bases in between.

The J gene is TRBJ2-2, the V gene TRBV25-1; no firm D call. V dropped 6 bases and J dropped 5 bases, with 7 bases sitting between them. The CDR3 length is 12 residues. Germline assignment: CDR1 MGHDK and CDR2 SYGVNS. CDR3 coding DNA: TGTGCCAGCAGAATCAATACCGGGGAGCTGTTTTTT. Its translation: CASRINTGELFF.

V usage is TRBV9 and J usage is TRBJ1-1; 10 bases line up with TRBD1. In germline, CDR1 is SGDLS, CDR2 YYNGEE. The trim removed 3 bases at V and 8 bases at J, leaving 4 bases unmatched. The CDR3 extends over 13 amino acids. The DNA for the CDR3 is TGTGCCAGCAGCGCCGGACAGGGGGTCGAAGCTTTCTTT. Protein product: CASSAGQGVEAFF.

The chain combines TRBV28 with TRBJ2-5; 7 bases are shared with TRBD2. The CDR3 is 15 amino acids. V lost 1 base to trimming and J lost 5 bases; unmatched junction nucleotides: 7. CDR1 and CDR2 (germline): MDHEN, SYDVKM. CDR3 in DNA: TGTGCCAGCAGTTTATACGCGGGAGAGGGGGAGACCCAGTACTTC. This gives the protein CASSLYAGEGETQYF. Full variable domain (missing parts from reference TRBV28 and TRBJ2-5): DVKVTQSSRYLVKRTGEKVFLECVQDMDHENMFWYRQDPGLGLRLIYFSYDVKMKEKGDIPEGYSVSREKKERFSLILESASTNQTSMYLCASSLYAGEGETQYFGPGTRLLVL.

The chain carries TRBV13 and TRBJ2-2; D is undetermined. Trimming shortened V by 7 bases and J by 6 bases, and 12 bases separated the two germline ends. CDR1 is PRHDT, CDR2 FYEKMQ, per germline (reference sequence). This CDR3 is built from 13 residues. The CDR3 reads CASTPKASGELFF. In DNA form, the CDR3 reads TGTGCCAGCACTCCTAAGGCATCCGGGGAGCTGTTTTTT.

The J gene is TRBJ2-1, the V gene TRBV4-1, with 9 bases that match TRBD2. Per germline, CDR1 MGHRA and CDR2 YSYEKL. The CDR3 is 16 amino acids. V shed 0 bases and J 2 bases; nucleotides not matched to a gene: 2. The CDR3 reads CASSQELAGTYNEQFF. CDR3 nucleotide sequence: TGCGCCAGCAGCCAAGAGCTAGCGGGAACCTACAATGAGCAGTTCTTC.

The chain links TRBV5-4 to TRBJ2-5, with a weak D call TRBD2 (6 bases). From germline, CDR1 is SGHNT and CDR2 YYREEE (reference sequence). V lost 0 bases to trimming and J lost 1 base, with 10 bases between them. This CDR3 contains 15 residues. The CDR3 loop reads CASSLVFSGQETQYF. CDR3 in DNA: TGTGCCAGCAGCTTGGTCTTTAGCGGCCAAGAGACCCAGTACTTC.

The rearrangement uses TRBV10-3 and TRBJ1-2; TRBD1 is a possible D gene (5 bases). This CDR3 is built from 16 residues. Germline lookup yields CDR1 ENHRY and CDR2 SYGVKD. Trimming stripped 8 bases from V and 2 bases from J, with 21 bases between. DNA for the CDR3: TGTGCCATCGGGACGCAGGGTGACCCACAGAACTATGGCTACACCTTC. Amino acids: CAIGTQGDPQNYGYTF.